This T cell receptor (beta chain) was identified in a study of blood T cell repertoires in COVID-19. In the authors' methods: By means of reference gene primer amplification, nucleated cell counts were estimated. Clones were read by immunoSEQ multiplex PCR, and TCRdb kept only the in-frame ones, dropping some. From that table come the V and J calls and clone size; the DNA was used to work out D and trimming. The sample shows over 50,000 clones, about 86% of them seen only once. This receptor was identified in a man aged 65-85 years with active COVID-19. Sequenced: peripheral blood.

The CDR3 DNA reads as TGTGCCAGCAGCTTGGGGGGACTTCCGTGGAATGAGCAGTTCTTC. Encoded protein: CASSLGGLPWNEQFF. The chain uses TRBV7-8 and TRBJ2-1; a possible D gene is TRBD2 (6 bases). Germline V lookup: CDR1 SGHVS, CDR2 FQNEAQ. V lost 3 bases and J 7 bases, leaving 16 bases between the germline ends. This CDR3 is built from 15 residues.